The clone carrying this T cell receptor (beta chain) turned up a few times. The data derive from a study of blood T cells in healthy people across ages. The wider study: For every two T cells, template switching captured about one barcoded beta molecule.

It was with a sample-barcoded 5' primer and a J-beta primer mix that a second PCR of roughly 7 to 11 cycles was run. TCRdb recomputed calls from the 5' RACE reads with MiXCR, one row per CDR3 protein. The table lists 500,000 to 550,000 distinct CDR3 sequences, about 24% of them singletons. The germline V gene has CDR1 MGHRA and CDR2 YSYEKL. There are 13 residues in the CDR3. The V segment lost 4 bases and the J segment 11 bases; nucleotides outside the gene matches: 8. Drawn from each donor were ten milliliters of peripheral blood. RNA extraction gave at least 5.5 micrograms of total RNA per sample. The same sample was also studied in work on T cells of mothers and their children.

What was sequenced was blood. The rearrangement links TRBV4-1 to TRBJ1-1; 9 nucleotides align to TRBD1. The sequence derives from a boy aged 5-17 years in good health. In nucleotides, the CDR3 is TGCGCCAGCAGCCCGGGACAGGGCAAAGTTGCTTTCTTT. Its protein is CASSPGQGKVAFF.